This TCR beta chain was identified during a study of PD-L1 blockade in urothelial cancer. Study-level information: Patients' prior chemotherapy regimens numbered 0 to 3.

Points on this clone: Its antigen is unknown.

This CDR3 has 17 amino acids. The germline V gene encodes CDR1 LGHNA and CDR2 YSLEER. V was clipped by 4 bases and J by 1 base; unmatched bases: 11. The protocol was immunoSEQ multiplex PCR, while the TCRdb copy is restricted to in-frame clones and leaves out a portion. In the table there are tens of thousands of clones, around three quarters of which are singletons. Whole-study results and caveats: Blood TCR clonality below the median before treatment was a predictor of better survival.

This clonotype was obtained from a man between 65 and 80 years old with urothelial cancer. The V and J genes are TRBV4-3 and TRBJ1-1; 8 bases fit TRBD1. The specimen was PBMCs, collected around atezolizumab (anti-PD-L1) treatment. CDR3 bases: TGCGCCAGCAGCCTCCTAGCGACAGGGGCCAGGAACACTGAAGCTTTCTTT. Encoded protein: CASSLLATGARNTEAFF.